A selection of T cell receptor beta chains follows, all from one sample in a study of PD-L1 blockade in urothelial cancer. Profiled with immunoSEQ multiplex PCR; TCRdb holds only in-frame clones, not every one. The repertoire consists of 90,000 to 120,000 clones, with roughly nine tenths occurring once and the leading ten covering 0.7% to 0.95%. The specimen was PBMCs, collected around atezolizumab (anti-PD-L1) treatment. All receptors come from a woman older than 75 with urothelial cancer. CDR3s include the opening cysteine and the closing phenylalanine or tryptophan. The D gene is left open where the match is weak. Size is omitted from some rows. Given values are once, few, many or a class for expanded clones.

J gene: TRBJ1-3
D gene: .
V gene: TRBV5-1
CDR3 length: 17
clone size: few
CDR3 protein: CASSFLGLQNSGNTIYF
CDR3 DNA: TGCGCCAGCAGCTTCCTGGGCCTCCAAAACTCTGGAAACACCATATATTTT

J gene: TRBJ2-7
D gene: TRBD2
V gene: TRBV2
CDR3 length: 14
clone size: .
CDR3 protein: CASRSGSGTYEQYF
CDR3 DNA: TGTGCCAGCAGGAGCGGGAGCGGAACCTACGAGCAGTACTTC

J gene: TRBJ2-5
D gene: TRBD1
V gene: TRBV19
CDR3 length: 15
clone size: .
CDR3 protein: CATTARDRGLETQYF
CDR3 DNA: TGTGCCACCACAGCGAGGGACAGGGGACTGGAGACCCAGTACTTC

J gene: TRBJ2-1
D gene: TRBD2
V gene: TRBV9
CDR3 length: 16
clone size: .
CDR3 protein: CASSVEVAGGNNEQFF
CDR3 DNA: TGTGCCAGCAGCGTAGAGGTAGCGGGAGGGAACAATGAGCAGTTCTTC

J gene: TRBJ2-7
D gene: .
V gene: TRBV19
CDR3 length: 19
clone size: .
CDR3 protein: CASSTTGSRPVPSSYEQYF
CDR3 DNA: TGTGCCAGTAGTACCACCGGGTCGCGACCAGTCCCAAGCTCCTACGAGCAGTACTTC

J gene: TRBJ2-5
D gene: .
V gene: TRBV5-6
CDR3 length: 14
clone size: .
CDR3 protein: CASSKQTGEETQYF
CDR3 DNA: TGTGCCAGCAGCAAACAGACAGGAGAAGAGACCCAGTACTTC

J gene: TRBJ1-2
D gene: .
V gene: TRBV5-8
CDR3 length: 13
clone size: once
CDR3 protein: CASTPARSYGYTF
CDR3 DNA: TGTGCCAGCACCCCGGCACGGAGCTATGGCTACACCTTC

J gene: TRBJ1-2
D gene: .
V gene: TRBV2
CDR3 length: 14
clone size: .
CDR3 protein: CASSEGAGWNGYTF
CDR3 DNA: TGTGCCAGCAGTGAAGGGGCAGGGTGGAATGGCTACACCTTC

J gene: TRBJ2-1
D gene: .
V gene: TRBV9
CDR3 length: 14
clone size: .
CDR3 protein: CASSVVTGFGEQFF
CDR3 DNA: TGTGCCAGCAGCGTAGTAACGGGGTTTGGAGAGCAGTTCTTC

J gene: TRBJ2-2
D gene: .
V gene: TRBV30
CDR3 length: 16
clone size: .
CDR3 protein: CAWSVLQGLNTGELFF
CDR3 DNA: TGTGCCTGGAGTGTACTCCAGGGGTTGAACACCGGGGAGCTGTTTTTT

J gene: TRBJ2-7
D gene: .
V gene: TRBV25-1
CDR3 length: 14
clone size: .
CDR3 protein: CASSESVGGWEQYF
CDR3 DNA: TGTGCCAGCAGTGAATCGGTCGGAGGATGGGAGCAGTACTTC

J gene: TRBJ2-1
D gene: TRBD2
V gene: TRBV6-6
CDR3 length: 14
clone size: .
CDR3 protein: CASSSGLVNNEQFF
CDR3 DNA: TGTGCCAGCAGCTCGGGACTAGTTAATAATGAGCAGTTCTTC

J gene: TRBJ1-1
D gene: TRBD1
V gene: TRBV28
CDR3 length: 15
clone size: .
CDR3 protein: CASSLTGGLGTEAFF
CDR3 DNA: TGTGCCAGCAGTTTGACAGGGGGATTGGGAACTGAAGCTTTCTTT

J gene: TRBJ2-7
D gene: .
V gene: TRBV6-1
CDR3 length: 12
clone size: .
CDR3 protein: CASSLTREEQYF
CDR3 DNA: TGTGCCAGCAGTCTGACGCGGGAAGAGCAGTACTTC

J gene: TRBJ2-6
D gene: .
V gene: TRBV28
CDR3 length: 15
clone size: .
CDR3 protein: CASSFGGSGANVLTF
CDR3 DNA: TGTGCCAGCAGTTTCGGCGGCTCTGGGGCCAACGTCCTGACTTTC

J gene: TRBJ1-2
D gene: .
V gene: TRBV6-1
CDR3 length: 12
clone size: .
CDR3 protein: CASIQGNYGYTF
CDR3 DNA: TGTGCCAGTATCCAGGGTAACTATGGCTACACCTTC

J gene: TRBJ1-1
D gene: TRBD1
V gene: TRBV19
CDR3 length: 16
clone size: .
CDR3 protein: CASSIRRTGGYTEAFF
CDR3 DNA: TGTGCCAGTAGTATTCGTCGGACAGGTGGATACACTGAAGCTTTCTTT

J gene: TRBJ2-3
D gene: .
V gene: TRBV4-2
CDR3 length: 12
clone size: .
CDR3 protein: CASSQATDTQYF
CDR3 DNA: TGTGCCAGCAGCCAAGCAACAGATACGCAGTATTTT

J gene: TRBJ2-7
D gene: .
V gene: TRBV7-8
CDR3 length: 17
clone size: .
CDR3 protein: CASSTLLGAGMSYEQYF
CDR3 DNA: TGTGCCAGCAGCACTCTGTTGGGGGCCGGGATGTCCTACGAGCAGTACTTC

J gene: TRBJ2-5
D gene: .
V gene: TRBV18
CDR3 length: 14
clone size: .
CDR3 protein: CASSPRQDQETQYF
CDR3 DNA: TGTGCCAGCTCACCTCGACAGGACCAAGAGACCCAGTACTTC

J gene: TRBJ1-5
D gene: .
V gene: TRBV4-1
CDR3 length: 16
clone size: .
CDR3 protein: CASSQEGTPPWQPQHF
CDR3 DNA: TGCGCCAGCAGCCAAGAGGGGACACCTCCTTGGCAGCCCCAGCATTTT

J gene: TRBJ2-7
D gene: .
V gene: TRBV5-1
CDR3 length: 15
clone size: few
CDR3 protein: CASSPGGGSSYEQYF
CDR3 DNA: TGCGCCAGCAGCCCTGGAGGTGGAAGCTCCTACGAGCAGTACTTC